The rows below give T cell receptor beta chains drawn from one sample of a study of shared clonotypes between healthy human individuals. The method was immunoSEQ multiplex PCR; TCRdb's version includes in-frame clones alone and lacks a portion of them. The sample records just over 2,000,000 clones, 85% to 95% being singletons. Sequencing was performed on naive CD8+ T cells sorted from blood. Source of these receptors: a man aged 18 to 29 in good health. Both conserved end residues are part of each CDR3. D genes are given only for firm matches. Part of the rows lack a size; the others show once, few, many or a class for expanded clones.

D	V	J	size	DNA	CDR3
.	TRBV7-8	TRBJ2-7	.	TGTGCCAGCAGCCTTACCTACGAGCAGTACTTC	CASSLTYEQYF
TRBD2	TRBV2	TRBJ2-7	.	TGTGCCAGCAGTGATCCGGGACTAGTTTCCTACGAGCAGTACTTC	CASSDPGLVSYEQYF
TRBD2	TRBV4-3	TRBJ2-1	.	TGCGCCAGCAGCCAAGATCAAGGGACTACGCAGTTCTTC	CASSQDQGTTQFF
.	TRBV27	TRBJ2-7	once	TGTGCCAGCAGTTTATACAGTGGCGGCGAGCAGTACTTC	CASSLYSGGEQYF
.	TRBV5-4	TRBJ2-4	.	TGTGCCAGCAGCTTGGAGAGCGCCCCAAACATTCAGTACTTC	CASSLESAPNIQYF
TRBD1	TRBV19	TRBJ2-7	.	TGTGCCAGTAGTACACAACCAGAAACAGGGGGACAATACGAGCAGTACTTC	CASSTQPETGGQYEQYF
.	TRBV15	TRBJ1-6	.	TGTGCCACCAGCAGAGATACCCTTCTGCCAGGGGACAATTCACCCCTCCACTTT	CATSRDTLLPGDNSPLHF
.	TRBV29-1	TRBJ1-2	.	TGCAGCGTTGTCCCATCTGACAGCCCTAACTATGGCTACACCTTC	CSVVPSDSPNYGYTF
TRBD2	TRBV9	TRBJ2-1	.	TGTGCCAGCAGCAAAGCGGGGGATGCCTTCAATGAGCAGTTCTTC	CASSKAGDAFNEQFF
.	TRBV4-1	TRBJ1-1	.	TGCGCCAGCAGCCAAGAATCCCCCATGAACACTGAAGCTTTCTTT	CASSQESPMNTEAFF
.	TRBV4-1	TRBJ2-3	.	TGCGCCAGCCGGGGGGATACGCAGTATTTT	CASRGDTQYF
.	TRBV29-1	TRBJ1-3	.	TGCAGCGTTGAAGATGAAGTGATCTCTGGAAACACCATATATTTT	CSVEDEVISGNTIYF
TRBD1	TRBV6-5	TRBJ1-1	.	TGTGCCAGCAGTTACTTACGCCCCGGGACAGGGGGTGAAGCTTTCTTT	CASSYLRPGTGGEAFF
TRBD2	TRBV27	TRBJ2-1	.	TGTGCCAGCAGACCACGACTAGCGGGAGGGAATGAGCAGTTCTTC	CASRPRLAGGNEQFF
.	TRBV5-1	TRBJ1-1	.	TGCGCCAGCAGTTTGAATGGACATTCGAACACTGAAGCTTTCTTT	CASSLNGHSNTEAFF
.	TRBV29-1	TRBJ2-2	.	TGCAGCGTATTCAGGGAGACCGGGGAGCTGTTTTTT	CSVFRETGELFF
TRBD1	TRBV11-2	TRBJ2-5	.	TGTGCCAGCAGCCATCCCGACAGGGACCAAGAGACCCAGTACTTC	CASSHPDRDQETQYF
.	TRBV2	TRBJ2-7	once	TGTGCCAGCAGTGAAGTCTCGGACTTCCCCTACGAGCAGTACTTC	CASSEVSDFPYEQYF
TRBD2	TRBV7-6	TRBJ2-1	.	TGTGCCAGCAGCCCCACTAGCGGGGCCTACAATGAGCAGTTCTTC	CASSPTSGAYNEQFF
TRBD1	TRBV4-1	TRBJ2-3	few	TGCGCCAGCAGCCAATACCCGGGACAGTCCGCAGATACGCAGTATTTT	CASSQYPGQSADTQYF
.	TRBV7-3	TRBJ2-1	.	TGTGCCAGCAGCTTAGAGGGAGCGGCTGAGCAGTTCTTC	CASSLEGAAEQFF
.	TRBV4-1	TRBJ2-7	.	TGCGCCAGCAGCCAAGAAACGGGACCCTACTACGAGCAGTACTTC	CASSQETGPYYEQYF
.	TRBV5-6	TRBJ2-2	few	TGTGCCAGCAGCTGGGGGAGCACGAACACCGGGGAGCTGTTTTTT	CASSWGSTNTGELFF
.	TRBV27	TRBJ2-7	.	TGTGCCAGCAGTTTATTAGGGGCCAACGAGCAGTACTTC	CASSLLGANEQYF
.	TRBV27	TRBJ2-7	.	TGTGCCAGCAGTTTACTTGGGTCTGACGAGCAGTACTTC	CASSLLGSDEQYF
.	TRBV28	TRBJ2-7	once	TGTGCCAGCAGTCTTCTATGGAGCTCCTACGAGCAGTACTTC	CASSLLWSSYEQYF
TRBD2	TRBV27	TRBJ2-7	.	TGTGCCAGCAGTTCCGGACTAGCGGGAGGTATATACGAGCAGTACTTC	CASSSGLAGGIYEQYF
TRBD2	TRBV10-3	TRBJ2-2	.	TGTGCCATCAGTAGCGGCGGGGGGATGAACACCGGGGAGCTGTTTTTT	CAISSGGGMNTGELFF
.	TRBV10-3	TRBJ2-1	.	TGTGCCATCAGTGAGAAGGGCGTCGGGGATGAGCAGTTCTTC	CAISEKGVGDEQFF
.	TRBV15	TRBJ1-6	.	TGTGCCACCAGCAGCGTGGGAGCGGGCGATTCACCCCTCCACTTT	CATSSVGAGDSPLHF
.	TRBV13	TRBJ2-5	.	TGTGCCAGCAGCTTAGGGCAGTTAACAGAGACCCAGTACTTC	CASSLGQLTETQYF
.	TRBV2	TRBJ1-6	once	TGTGCCAGCAGTGAAGAATTAGAGGGGAATAATTCACCCCTCCACTTT	CASSEELEGNNSPLHF
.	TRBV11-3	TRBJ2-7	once	TGTGCCAGCAGCGAGGGAACGGGGTACGAGCAGTACTTC	CASSEGTGYEQYF
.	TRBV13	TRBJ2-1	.	TGTGCCAGCAGCTTAGGGTCCGGGGATGAGCAGTTCTTC	CASSLGSGDEQFF
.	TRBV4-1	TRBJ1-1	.	TGCGCCAGCAGCCAAGAAATTACGAACACTGAAGCTTTCTTT	CASSQEITNTEAFF
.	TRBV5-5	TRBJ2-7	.	TGTGCCAGCAGCCTTGCGGCCCCGAGCTCCTACGAGCAGTACTTC	CASSLAAPSSYEQYF
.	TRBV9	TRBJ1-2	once	TGTGCCAGCAGCGGACGGACAGACCTTGGCTATGGCTACACCTTC	CASSGRTDLGYGYTF
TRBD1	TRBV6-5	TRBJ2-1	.	TGTGCCAGCAGCATACAGGGGTTCGATTACAATGAGCAGTTCTTC	CASSIQGFDYNEQFF
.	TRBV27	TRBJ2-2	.	TGTGCCAGCAGTTTACAACAGGGCCCACGACCCGGGGAGCTGTTTTTT	CASSLQQGPRPGELFF
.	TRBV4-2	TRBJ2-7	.	TGTGCCAGCAGCCAAGTTGGGGGCGAGGGGCAGTACTTC	CASSQVGGEGQYF
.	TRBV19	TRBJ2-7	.	TGTGCCAGTAGTATCCGGCTTACCTACGAGCAGTACTTC	CASSIRLTYEQYF
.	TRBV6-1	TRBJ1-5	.	TGTGCCAGCAGTGAAGCCCCCCGAGGGGTCAATCAGCCCCAGCATTTT	CASSEAPRGVNQPQHF
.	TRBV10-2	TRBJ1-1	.	TGCGCCAGCAGTGTCGGGGGCACTGAAGCTTTCTTT	CASSVGGTEAFF
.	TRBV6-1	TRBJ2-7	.	TGTGCCACCAACTACGAGCAGTACTTC	CATNYEQYF
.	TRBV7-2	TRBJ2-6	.	TGTGCCAGCAGCCCGAGGTGGAACTCTGGGGCCAACGTCCTGACTTTC	CASSPRWNSGANVLTF
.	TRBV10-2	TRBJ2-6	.	TGCGCCAGCAGTGACAGCTCTGGGGCCAACGTCCTGACTTTC	CASSDSSGANVLTF
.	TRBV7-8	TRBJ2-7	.	TGTGCCAGCAGCTTAGTGAGCGGGTCCCTTTCCTACGAGCAGTACTTC	CASSLVSGSLSYEQYF
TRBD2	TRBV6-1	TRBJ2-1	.	TGTGCCAGCAGTGAACTCGGGGGGTTGAACAATGAGCAGTTCTTC	CASSELGGLNNEQFF